This T cell receptor (beta chain) was obtained from a study of regulatory T cells in long-lasting Graves disease. Study results and caveats: TRBV28, TRBJ1-2 and TRBJ2-5 were segments that persistent disease favored.

This clonotype occurred many times. Its antigen is unknown. Time point specified: newly diagnosed GD, antithyroid drugs for less than 3 months. Following extraction of RNA from PBMCs, that RNA was used to make the TCR library. Both iRepertoire HTBI primers and Arm-PCR of CDR3 regions were used to build the TCR beta libraries. TCRdb reanalysed the multiplex PCR reads using MiXCR and keeps one entry per CDR3 protein. Of 350,000 to 500,000 distinct CDR3 sequences in the sample, 11% to 15% were seen once. The CDR3 has 15 amino acids. Germline V gene data show CDR1 as PRHDT and CDR2 as FYEKMQ (reference sequence). Unmatched junction bases numbered 7, after V lost 5 bases and J lost 8 bases. These data also featured in a second study, about T cells in Graves' hyperthyroidism and ophthalmopathy.

The chain combines TRBV13 with TRBJ2-1; TRBD2 agrees at 12 bases. This receptor was identified in a woman between 50 and 59 years old with Graves disease. The sample in question was peripheral blood mononuclear cells (PBMCs), obtained at new diagnosis, from a patient treated with antithyroid drugs. CDR3 loop: CASSLRLAGADEQFF. In DNA, the CDR3 is TGTGCCAGCAGCCTACGACTAGCGGGAGCGGATGAGCAGTTCTTC.